This T cell receptor beta chain was observed in a study of T cell responses to AZD1222 COVID-19 vaccine. Study findings and constraints: Repertoire sampling was restricted to post-peak T cell response timepoints.

V was shortened by 5 bases and J by 0 bases, with 14 bases between the two germline ends. This CDR3 spans 15 amino acids. Germline V gene data show CDR1 as LNHNV and CDR2 as YYDKDF (reference sequence). The assay was immunoSEQ multiplex PCR, and TCRdb's table has in-frame clones only and misses some. The table has about 150,000 clones, about 88% seen once. A word on this clone: The antigen is undetermined.

The sequence came from an adult in good health. V is TRBV15 and J is TRBJ2-7; D not certain. Sequences were derived from peripheral blood, sampled on day 0 of AZD1222 vaccination. CDR3 protein: CATSEGPLSSYEQYF. The DNA of the CDR3 is TGTGCCACCAGCGAAGGACCATTGAGCTCCTACGAGCAGTACTTC.